One sample yielded the 25 T cell receptor beta chains listed below, sequenced in a study of cytomegalovirus exposure and HLA in healthy donors (dated by TCRdb to the late 2010s). The library was generated by the immunoSEQ multiplex PCR assay. For the multiplex PCR, a mixture combining 60 forward primers for TCR Vbeta segments and 13 reverse primers for TCR Jbeta segments was used. TCRdb carries this immuneACCESS record with in-frame sequences only. Its versions omit some clonotypes, under half of them owing to an unresolved V gene in the studies checked, with the rest unexplained. This sample holds 100,000 to 150,000 clones; approximately 15% were observed only once. The ten largest clonotypes hold roughly 2% of the sample. The material sequenced was PBMCs. The receptors come from a woman aged 18-29 years in good health and CMV-seronegative.

This chain uses TRBV7-9 with TRBJ2-1; a weak D match, TRBD2 (6 bases). This CDR3 comprises 15 residues. Germline loops: CDR1 SEHNR, CDR2 FQNEAQ (reference sequence). V was pared by 11 bases and J by 8 bases, with 25 bases between. CDR3 sequence reads: CAGNGRGSFGDEQFF. The CDR3 DNA reads TGTGCCGGTAACGGGCGGGGATCATTCGGCGATGAGCAGTTCTTC.

This clone was detected only a few times. The chain couples TRBV7-7 to TRBJ1-1; TRBD1 might be the D (5 bases). Per the germline V gene, CDR1 is SSHAT and CDR2 is FNYEAQ (reference sequence). Deletions cut 4 bases from V and 1 base from J, with 13 bases between. This CDR3 is 15 amino acids long. DNA for the CDR3: TGTGCCAGCAGCTCCCGGGGGTGGAAGAACACTGAAGCTTTCTTT. Translated: CASSSRGWKNTEAFF. Drawing the rest from reference TRBV7-7 and TRBJ1-1, the complete variable domain is GAGVSQSPRYKVTKRGQDVTLRCDPISSHATLYWYQQALGQGPEFLTYFNYEAQPDKSGLPSDRFSAERPEGSISTLTIQRTEQRDSAMYRCASSSRGWKNTEAFFGQGTRLTVV.

This clone occurred a few times. V usage is TRBV9 and J usage is TRBJ2-1; 7 nucleotides match TRBD2. The V gene's germline CDR1 is SGDLS and CDR2 YYNGEE. V shed 3 bases, J shed 5 bases, and the junction held 5 bases outside the gene matches. The CDR3 runs to 14 residues. CDR3 nucleotide sequence: TGTGCCAGCAGCGCTAGCGGCCTGAACAATGAGCAGTTCTTC. This sequence encodes CASSASGLNNEQFF.

The chain employs TRBV2 and TRBJ2-3; 7 bases fit TRBD2. Trimming took 10 bases from V and 6 from J; bases not matched to a gene: 16. CDR1 is SNHLY, CDR2 FYNNEI, per germline. The CDR3 has 15 residues. This CDR3 is CAIVRRDRGSDTQYF. The CDR3 DNA sequence: TGTGCCATCGTACGTCGGGATCGCGGGAGTGATACGCAGTATTTT.

J is TRBJ1-5 and V is TRBV2; a weak D match, TRBD1 (6 bases). V dropped 5 bases and J dropped 0 bases, with 14 bases sitting between them. The length of the CDR3 is 16 residues. Per germline, CDR1 SNHLY and CDR2 FYNNEI. The CDR3 DNA is TGTGCCAGCAGTCGAATAGGGGGGGTTAGCAATCAGCCCCAGCATTTT. Encoded protein: CASSRIGGVSNQPQHF.

The genes are TRBV7-2 and TRBJ1-1, with D perhaps matching TRBD1 (6 bases). CDR1 and CDR2 from the germline V gene are SGHTA and FQGNSA. Trimming took 1 base from V and 1 from J, leaving 16 bases between them. The CDR3 is 17 amino acids. The CDR3 reads CASSLDPKGGPNTEAFF. The CDR3 bases are TGTGCCAGCAGCTTAGACCCAAAGGGGGGGCCGAACACTGAAGCTTTCTTT.

The chain recombines TRBV30 with TRBJ2-5; TRBD1 is a possible D gene (6 bases). Germline CDR1 GTSNPN, CDR2 SVGIG (reference sequence). This CDR3 spans 14 amino acids. Between the trimmed V and J ends, which lost 2 bases and 4 bases, there was a span of 14 bases. Here the CDR3 reads CAWSLSGVTETQYF. For the CDR3, the DNA is TGTGCCTGGAGTTTGTCAGGGGTCACAGAGACCCAGTACTTC.

The chain employs TRBV6-6 and TRBJ1-5; 7 nucleotides match TRBD1. The CDR3 has 12 amino acids. V was pared by 6 bases and J by 11 bases, with 7 bases of the junction left unmatched. Germline CDR1 and CDR2: MNHNY and SVGAGI (reference sequence). For the CDR3, the DNA is TGTGCCAGCAGCCCAACAGGGGTGTCCCAGCATTTT. Its protein is CASSPTGVSQHF.

V usage is TRBV18 and J usage is TRBJ2-1, with TRBD1 matching over 7 bases. V lost 1 base and J lost 5; bases outside the gene matches: 8. The CDR3 spans 16 residues. Germline V gives CDR1 KGHSH, CDR2 LQKENI. CDR3 sequence: CASSPRGRGTDNEQFF. The CDR3 DNA reads TGTGCCAGCTCACCACGGGGCAGGGGGACAGACAATGAGCAGTTCTTC.

The J gene is TRBJ1-3, the V gene TRBV5-8, with unresolved D. From germline, CDR1 is SGHTS and CDR2 YDEGEE. The CDR3 spans 11 residues. V lost 2 bases and J 8 bases, leaving 5 bases between the germline ends. In DNA, the CDR3 is TGTGCCAGCAGCTTCTTCCACACCATATATTTT. Translating gives CASSFFHTIYF.

The genes are TRBV5-1 and TRBJ2-1; TRBD2 matches 12 bases. The length of the CDR3 is 16 residues. The V segment lost 3 bases and the J segment 5 bases; nucleotides outside the gene matches: 6. Looked up from germline, CDR1 is SGHRS and CDR2 is YFSETQ. The CDR3 protein is CASSWLLAGGNNEQFF. In DNA, the CDR3 is TGCGCCAGCAGCTGGTTACTAGCGGGAGGAAACAATGAGCAGTTCTTC.

In its sample, this clone was seen a few times. The chain carries TRBV5-1 and TRBJ1-1; perhaps TRBD1 as D (5 bases). Germline CDR1 and CDR2: SGHRS and YFSETQ. This CDR3 has 14 amino acids. Deletions cut 3 bases from V and 5 bases from J, with 14 bases between. CDR3 nucleotide sequence: TGCGCCAGCAGCTCTAATCTCACAGGTACTGAAGCTTTCTTT. Translated: CASSSNLTGTEAFF. Combining the CDR3 with reference TRBV5-1 and TRBJ1-1 gives the whole variable domain KAGVTQTPRYLIKTRGQQVTLSCSPISGHRSVSWYQQTPGQGLQFLFEYFSETQRNKGNFPGRFSGRQFSNSRSEMNVSTLELGDSALYLCASSSNLTGTEAFFGQGTRLTVV.

The CDR3 coding sequence is TGTGCCAGCCACGAGGGGACAGGGAATCAGCCCCAGCATTTT. It translates to CASHEGTGNQPQHF. The rearrangement links TRBV28 to TRBJ1-5; TRBD1 matches at 9 bases. V shed 8 bases, J shed 4 bases, and the junction held 6 bases outside the gene matches. Germline V gives CDR1 MDHEN, CDR2 SYDVKM. The CDR3 runs to 14 residues.

Only a few counts were recorded for this clone. V usage is TRBV2 and J usage is TRBJ2-1, with 12 bases that match TRBD2. This CDR3 spans 17 amino acids. Germline V lookup: CDR1 SNHLY, CDR2 FYNNEI. V lost 4 bases and J lost 0; bases outside the gene matches: 4. CDR3 sequence (DNA): TGTGCCAGCAGTGCGCCTAGCGGGAGGGCCTCCTACAATGAGCAGTTCTTC. Protein: CASSAPSGRASYNEQFF. The full variable domain, rest sourced from reference TRBV2 and TRBJ2-1, is EPEVTQTPSHQVTQMGQEVILRCVPISNHLYFYWYRQILGQKVEFLVSFYNNEISEKSEIFDDQFSVERPDGSNFTLKIRSTKLEDSAMYFCASSAPSGRASYNEQFFGPGTRLTVL.

In this sample, this clone turned up a few times. The V and J genes are TRBV16 and TRBJ1-2; 11 nucleotides agree with TRBD1. This CDR3 spans 15 amino acids. V shed 2 bases and J 3 bases; nucleotides not matched to a gene: 2. Germline V lookup: CDR1 KGHSY, CDR2 FQNENV. The CDR3 region is CASSQGTGGYYGYTF. In DNA form, the CDR3 reads TGTGCCAGCAGCCAAGGGACAGGGGGTTACTATGGCTACACCTTC.

Ten or more counts support this clone. V usage is TRBV9 and J usage is TRBJ1-4, with no clear D. V lost 4 bases and J 8 bases, leaving 15 bases between the germline ends. CDR1 and CDR2 from the germline V gene are SGDLS and YYNGEE. CDR3 length: 14 residues. CDR3 sequence (DNA): TGTGCCAGCAGCACGGACTCAAAGTGGGAAAAACTGTTTTTT. Its translation is CASSTDSKWEKLFF.

The DNA of the CDR3 is TGTGCCTGGAGGGGCCGGGGGGACACTGAAGCTTTCTTT. The encoded protein is CAWRGRGDTEAFF. V usage is TRBV30 and J usage is TRBJ1-1; tentatively, D is TRBD1 (5 bases). From germline, CDR1 is GTSNPN and CDR2 SVGIG (reference sequence). The CDR3 runs 13 residues. V lost 3 bases to trimming and J lost 3 bases, with 11 bases between them.

The rearrangement joins TRBV30 to TRBJ2-5; 9 nucleotides agree with TRBD1. Germline CDR1 is GTSNPN and CDR2 is SVGIG (reference sequence). The trim removed 1 base at V and 5 bases at J, leaving 11 bases unmatched. CDR3 length equals 16 residues. CDR3 amino acids: CAWSAAGQGKRETQYF. The DNA for the CDR3 is TGTGCCTGGAGTGCTGCGGGACAGGGCAAGCGGGAGACCCAGTACTTC. The variable domain in full, with the rest retrieved from reference TRBV30 and TRBJ2-5, is SQTIHQWPATLVQPVGSPLSLECTVEGTSNPNLYWYRQAAGRGLQLLFYSVGIGQISSEVPQNLSASRPQDRQFILSSKKLLLSDSGFYLCAWSAAGQGKRETQYFGPGTRLLVL.

The rearrangement uses TRBV5-1 and TRBJ2-1; 10 nucleotides agree with TRBD2. The V and J ends lost 0 bases and 4 bases, in that order; junction bases with no gene match: 7. There are 17 residues in the CDR3. In germline, CDR1 is SGHRS, CDR2 YFSETQ. CDR3 loop: CASSLGPSGRSYNEQFF. Here the CDR3 DNA reads TGCGCCAGCAGCTTGGGCCCTAGCGGGAGATCGTACAATGAGCAGTTCTTC.

This clone was observed a few times. This chain connects TRBV15 to TRBJ2-7, with 7 bases aligning to TRBD1. V trimming: 0 bases; J trimming: 6 bases; junction bases outside the gene matches: 8. This CDR3 comprises 15 residues. The germline gives CDR1 LNHNV, CDR2 YYDKDF (reference sequence). CDR3 nucleotide sequence: TGTGCCACCAGCAGAGATATAGGGGGCGGTGGCGAGCAGTACTTC. Its protein is CATSRDIGGGGEQYF.

The chain combines TRBV11-3 with TRBJ2-1; 7 bases line up with TRBD1. Losses at the gene ends were 5 bases for V and 0 bases for J; bases not matched to a gene: 4. Germline CDR1 reads SGHNT; CDR2 reads YENEEA. CDR3 size: 15 residues. In nucleotides, the CDR3 is TGTGCCAGCAGCCACGGGGACAGCTCCTACAATGAGCAGTTCTTC. Translated, it gives CASSHGDSSYNEQFF.

This clone was counted only a few times. The chain uses TRBV5-1 and TRBJ2-3; 14 positions agree with TRBD2. The germline gives CDR1 SGHRS, CDR2 YFSETQ. This CDR3 spans 21 amino acids. V lost 2 bases to trimming and J lost 1 base; unmatched junction nucleotides: 15. This CDR3 is CASSLEGTSGRGPIGTDTQYF. The CDR3 bases are TGCGCCAGCAGCTTAGAGGGGACTAGCGGGAGAGGGCCCATTGGCACAGATACGCAGTATTTT.

In its sample, this clone was seen a few times. The V and J genes are TRBV5-1 and TRBJ2-7; D is unresolved. Germline CDR1 and CDR2: SGHRS and YFSETQ. Trimming cost V 2 bases and J 3 bases, with 9 bases left between them. This CDR3 contains 13 residues. In nucleotides, the CDR3 is TGCGCCAGCAGCTTAAGATACGGCTACGAGCAGTACTTC. Its translation: CASSLRYGYEQYF.

This clone has just a few counts. The J gene is TRBJ2-7, the V gene TRBV5-4; tentative D call: TRBD2 (5 bases). In germline, CDR1 is SGHNT, CDR2 YYREEE (reference sequence). The CDR3 runs 14 residues. Trimming took off 3 bases at V and 2 bases at J, with 12 bases between the two ends. CDR3 loop: CASSSVRGPYEQYF. Here the CDR3 DNA reads TGTGCCAGCAGCTCGGTGAGAGGGCCCTACGAGCAGTACTTC.

The chain employs TRBV4-1 and TRBJ2-1; 11 bases match TRBD2. Germline loops: CDR1 MGHRA, CDR2 YSYEKL. The CDR3 has 16 amino acids. The V gene end was trimmed by 1 base and the J gene end by 6 bases; junction bases not matched to a gene: 5. DNA of the CDR3: TGCGCCAGCAGCCAAGTAAGACTAGCGGGGACCAATGAGCAGTTCTTC. This translates into CASSQVRLAGTNEQFF.